These T cell receptor beta chains were read from a single sample in a study of T cell responses to AZD1222 COVID-19 vaccine. Sequenced by immunoSEQ multiplex PCR; TCRdb stores in-frame clones only, minus some. Of around 260,000 clones listed, 90% to 95% are singletons. Sequenced material: peripheral blood, taken on day 0 of AZD1222 vaccination. The receptors originated from an adult in good health. Each CDR3 is given with its conserved first and last residue. The order of the fields is clone size, D gene, CDR3 length, J gene, V gene, CDR3 protein, CDR3 DNA. A D gene is named only where the DNA matches it firmly. Clone size, where shown, is once, few, many, or a class for clones that have expanded.

few,-,15,TRBJ1-3,TRBV7-9,CASSLDGNYRNTIYF,TGTGCCAGCAGCTTAGACGGGAATTACAGAAACACCATATATTTT
-,-,14,TRBJ2-2,TRBV7-2,CASSLGGVTGELFF,TGTGCCAGCAGCCTCGGAGGGGTAACCGGGGAGCTGTTTTTT
few,-,15,TRBJ2-7,TRBV10-3,CAISESGVLSYEQYF,TGTGCCATCAGTGAGTCCGGGGTCCTCTCCTACGAGCAGTACTTC
-,TRBD2,15,TRBJ2-1,TRBV5-1,CASSLTPRLADEQFF,TGCGCCAGCAGTCTGACGCCCCGACTAGCGGATGAGCAGTTCTTC
once,TRBD1,17,TRBJ2-7,TRBV10-3,CAISGTGGPQSSYEQYF,TGTGCCATCAGCGGGACAGGGGGGCCCCAAAGCTCCTACGAGCAGTACTTC
-,-,15,TRBJ1-2,TRBV6-5,CASSYSGTANYGYTF,TGTGCCAGCAGTTACTCAGGGACCGCTAACTATGGCTACACCTTC
-,-,13,TRBJ2-3,TRBV6-5,CASIGPGTDTQYF,TGTGCCAGCATAGGGCCTGGCACAGATACGCAGTATTTT
-,TRBD1,14,TRBJ1-6,TRBV5-1,CASSSGQGNSPLHF,TGCGCCAGCAGCTCGGGACAGGGTAATTCACCCCTCCACTTT
-,TRBD1,16,TRBJ2-7,TRBV2,CASRAGQGRVLGEQYF,TGTGCCAGCAGGGCAGGACAGGGGAGGGTATTGGGCGAGCAGTACTTC
-,TRBD1,15,TRBJ1-5,TRBV2,CASRGQGFSNQPQHF,TGTGCCAGCAGAGGACAGGGTTTTAGCAATCAGCCCCAGCATTTT
once,-,9,TRBJ1-6,TRBV20-1,CSAAPPLHF,TGCAGTGCAGCCCCACCCCTCCACTTT
-,TRBD1,15,TRBJ2-7,TRBV19,CASSPRDRGPHEQYF,TGTGCCAGTAGTCCTCGGGACAGGGGCCCCCACGAGCAGTACTTC
-,-,14,TRBJ1-5,TRBV2,CASSSGDRNQPQHF,TGTGCCAGCAGTTCGGGCGACAGAAATCAGCCCCAGCATTTT
-,-,11,TRBJ2-7,TRBV20-1,CRAAGTYEQYF,TGCAGGGCTGCAGGGACCTACGAGCAGTACTTC
-,-,13,TRBJ2-2,TRBV5-4,CASTPGGAGELFF,TGTGCCAGCACCCCAGGGGGGGCCGGGGAGCTGTTTTTT
-,-,14,TRBJ1-1,TRBV4-1,CASSAQGTGTEAFF,TGCGCCAGCAGCGCACAGGGCACGGGGACTGAAGCTTTCTTT
-,-,14,TRBJ1-2,TRBV19,CASSIGQGRTGYTF,TGTGCCAGTAGTATTGGCCAGGGTCGTACTGGCTACACCTTC
once,TRBD2,15,TRBJ2-7,TRBV28,CASSNRGREAYEQYF,TGTGCCAGCAGCAATCGGGGGCGGGAGGCCTACGAGCAGTACTTC
-,-,15,TRBJ1-1,TRBV18,CASTPSSGWDTEAFF,TGTGCCAGCACTCCCAGTAGTGGTTGGGACACTGAAGCTTTCTTT
-,-,12,TRBJ2-5,TRBV7-8,CASSPGWETQYF,TGTGCCAGCAGCCCGGGATGGGAGACCCAGTACTTC
-,-,13,TRBJ2-7,TRBV27,CASSLSWGHEQYF,TGTGCCAGCAGTTTATCCTGGGGGCACGAGCAGTACTTC
-,TRBD2,16,TRBJ2-3,TRBV9,CASSAKRGGRADTQYF,TGTGCCAGCAGCGCCAAGCGGGGGGGCCGGGCAGATACGCAGTATTTT
-,-,13,TRBJ1-1,TRBV9,CASSVNPNTEAFF,TGTGCCAGCAGCGTAAATCCTAACACTGAAGCTTTCTTT
-,-,14,TRBJ2-3,TRBV7-9,CASSLHASTDTQYF,TGTGCCAGCAGCCTTCACGCTAGCACAGATACGCAGTATTTT
-,TRBD1,16,TRBJ1-2,TRBV18,CASSRELRGPPTGYTF,TGTGCCAGCTCACGGGAACTCAGGGGGCCACCGACCGGCTACACCTTC
-,-,14,TRBJ1-2,TRBV10-3,CAITGDSSNYGYTF,TGTGCCATCACGGGGGATTCCTCTAACTATGGCTACACCTTC
once,TRBD2,16,TRBJ2-3,TRBV10-2,CASSESKLAGTDTQYF,TGCGCCAGCAGTGAGTCGAAACTAGCGGGCACAGATACGCAGTATTTT
-,TRBD2,20,TRBJ2-3,TRBV15,CATSRDTDWRGGGGTDTQYF,TGTGCCACCAGCAGAGATACGGATTGGCGGGGGGGCGGTGGCACAGATACGCAGTATTTT
-,-,14,TRBJ2-7,TRBV29-1,CSVSSPGLPYEQYF,TGCAGCGTCTCCTCTCCGGGGTTACCCTACGAGCAGTACTTC
-,TRBD1,16,TRBJ1-2,TRBV24-1,CATSDASSAGGNGYTF,TGTGCCACCAGTGATGCCTCGTCGGCAGGGGGTAATGGCTACACCTTC
once,-,16,TRBJ2-7,TRBV27,CASGAGFGVDTYEQYF,TGTGCCAGCGGGGCGGGCTTCGGGGTCGACACCTACGAGCAGTACTTC
-,TRBD1,15,TRBJ1-6,TRBV5-1,CASSWEGQINSPLHF,TGCGCCAGCAGCTGGGAGGGACAGATAAATTCACCCCTCCACTTT
-,TRBD1,14,TRBJ1-2,TRBV9,CASSEQQGAGGYTF,TGTGCCAGCAGCGAACAACAGGGGGCGGGAGGCTACACCTTC
-,-,13,TRBJ2-2,TRBV3-1/TRBV3-2,CASSDSGPGELFF,TGTGCCAGCAGTGATAGCGGTCCCGGGGAGCTGTTTTTT
-,-,15,TRBJ2-1,TRBV6-6,CASSYSGDGYNEQFF,TGTGCCAGCAGTTACTCAGGGGACGGGTACAATGAGCAGTTCTTC
-,-,14,TRBJ2-7,TRBV7-8,CASSLVGRSYEQYF,TGTGCCAGCAGCTTAGTAGGCAGGAGCTACGAGCAGTACTTC
-,TRBD1,15,TRBJ2-1,TRBV6-5,CASSWGQGPYNEQFF,TGTGCCAGCAGTTGGGGACAGGGACCTTACAATGAGCAGTTCTTC
-,-,16,TRBJ2-7,TRBV27,CASSLSVHYGPYEQYF,TGTGCCAGCAGTTTATCAGTACACTACGGACCCTACGAGCAGTACTTC
-,TRBD2,13,TRBJ2-5,TRBV28,CASSLAGIETQYF,TGTGCCAGCAGTCTAGCGGGGATAGAGACCCAGTACTTC
-,-,12,TRBJ2-5,TRBV10-3,CAISEDREGQYF,TGTGCCATCAGTGAGGATAGGGAAGGGCAGTACTTC
-,TRBD1,13,TRBJ1-1,TRBV3-1/TRBV3-2,CASRTGMNTEAFF,TGTGCCAGCAGGACAGGGATGAACACTGAAGCTTTCTTT
-,TRBD2,15,TRBJ2-5,TRBV9,CASSVDSGREETQYF,TGTGCCAGCAGCGTAGATAGCGGGAGGGAAGAGACCCAGTACTTC
-,-,15,TRBJ2-1,TRBV6-5,CASRVTGISDNEQFF,TGTGCCAGCAGGGTAACGGGGATTAGCGACAATGAGCAGTTCTTC
-,-,13,TRBJ2-2,TRBV6-5,CASSYDGFGELFF,TGTGCCAGCAGTTACGATGGGTTCGGGGAGCTGTTTTTT
-,-,16,TRBJ1-5,TRBV19,CASSMGLGRVDQPQHF,TGTGCCAGTAGTATGGGCCTCGGCAGGGTCGATCAGCCCCAGCATTTT
-,-,13,TRBJ2-3,TRBV9,CASSPATPDTQYF,TGTGCCAGCAGCCCGGCGACTCCAGATACGCAGTATTTT
-,TRBD1,14,TRBJ1-2,TRBV7-2,CASSLVDRGGGYTF,TGTGCCAGCAGCTTAGTTGACAGGGGCGGTGGCTACACCTTC
-,-,13,TRBJ2-7,TRBV19,CASSRRSSYEQYF,TGTGCCAGTAGTCGCCGCAGCTCCTACGAGCAGTACTTC
-,TRBD1,15,TRBJ2-7,TRBV5-6,CASSSFGQGANEQYF,TGTGCCAGCAGCTCCTTCGGACAGGGTGCCAACGAGCAGTACTTC
-,-,16,TRBJ2-1,TRBV9,CASSVGERGIYNEQFF,TGTGCCAGCAGCGTAGGTGAAAGGGGGATTTACAATGAGCAGTTCTTC
few,-,12,TRBJ2-7,TRBV11-2,CASSSGLNEQYF,TGTGCCAGCAGTTCCGGGCTCAACGAGCAGTACTTC
-,TRBD1,16,TRBJ1-4,TRBV14,CASSHFSRGRAEKLFF,TGTGCCAGCAGCCATTTTAGCAGGGGGAGGGCTGAAAAACTGTTTTTT
-,TRBD1,12,TRBJ1-2,TRBV2,CASTRTGRDNTF,TGTGCCAGCACTAGGACAGGGCGAGACAACACCTTC
-,-,14,TRBJ1-2,TRBV3-1/TRBV3-2,CASSQVGYGYGYTF,TGTGCCAGCAGCCAAGTCGGGTACGGCTATGGCTACACCTTC